The source of this T cell receptor beta chain is a study of T cells in Graves' hyperthyroidism and ophthalmopathy. Details on this clonotype: Its target is not known.

Clinical Activity Scores of at least 3, NOSPECS grades of at least 4 and durations under 3 months characterized ophthalmopathy patients. Exclusion of a patient resulted from uncontrolled infection, other autoimmune disease, pregnancy or lactation. Thyroid ultrasound, orbital computed tomography, clinical symptoms, and serum thyroxine and TRAb underpinned diagnoses. Amplified regions were TCR beta CDR3 sequences from RNA transcripts. The study used the HTBI primer set for a first-round RT-PCR of the TCR CDR3. In TCRdb, the multiplex PCR reads were re-called with MiXCR into one record per CDR3 protein. Among almost 500,000 distinct CDR3 sequences listed, approximately 23% were seen once. Points from the study as a whole: Blood shared most expanded thyroid clonotypes above 0.001.

Germline CDR1 and CDR2: GTSNPN and SVGIG (reference sequence). The CDR3 covers 11 residues. V trimming: 6 bases; J trimming: 11 bases; junction bases outside the gene matches: 9. The receptor was isolated from a woman between 70 and 85 years old with Graves' ophthalmopathy. The chain links TRBV30 to TRBJ1-1; 7 bases match TRBD1. The sample was blood. Here the CDR3 reads CACRDRDRAFF. Here the CDR3 DNA reads TGTGCCTGTCGGGACAGAGATCGGGCTTTCTTT.